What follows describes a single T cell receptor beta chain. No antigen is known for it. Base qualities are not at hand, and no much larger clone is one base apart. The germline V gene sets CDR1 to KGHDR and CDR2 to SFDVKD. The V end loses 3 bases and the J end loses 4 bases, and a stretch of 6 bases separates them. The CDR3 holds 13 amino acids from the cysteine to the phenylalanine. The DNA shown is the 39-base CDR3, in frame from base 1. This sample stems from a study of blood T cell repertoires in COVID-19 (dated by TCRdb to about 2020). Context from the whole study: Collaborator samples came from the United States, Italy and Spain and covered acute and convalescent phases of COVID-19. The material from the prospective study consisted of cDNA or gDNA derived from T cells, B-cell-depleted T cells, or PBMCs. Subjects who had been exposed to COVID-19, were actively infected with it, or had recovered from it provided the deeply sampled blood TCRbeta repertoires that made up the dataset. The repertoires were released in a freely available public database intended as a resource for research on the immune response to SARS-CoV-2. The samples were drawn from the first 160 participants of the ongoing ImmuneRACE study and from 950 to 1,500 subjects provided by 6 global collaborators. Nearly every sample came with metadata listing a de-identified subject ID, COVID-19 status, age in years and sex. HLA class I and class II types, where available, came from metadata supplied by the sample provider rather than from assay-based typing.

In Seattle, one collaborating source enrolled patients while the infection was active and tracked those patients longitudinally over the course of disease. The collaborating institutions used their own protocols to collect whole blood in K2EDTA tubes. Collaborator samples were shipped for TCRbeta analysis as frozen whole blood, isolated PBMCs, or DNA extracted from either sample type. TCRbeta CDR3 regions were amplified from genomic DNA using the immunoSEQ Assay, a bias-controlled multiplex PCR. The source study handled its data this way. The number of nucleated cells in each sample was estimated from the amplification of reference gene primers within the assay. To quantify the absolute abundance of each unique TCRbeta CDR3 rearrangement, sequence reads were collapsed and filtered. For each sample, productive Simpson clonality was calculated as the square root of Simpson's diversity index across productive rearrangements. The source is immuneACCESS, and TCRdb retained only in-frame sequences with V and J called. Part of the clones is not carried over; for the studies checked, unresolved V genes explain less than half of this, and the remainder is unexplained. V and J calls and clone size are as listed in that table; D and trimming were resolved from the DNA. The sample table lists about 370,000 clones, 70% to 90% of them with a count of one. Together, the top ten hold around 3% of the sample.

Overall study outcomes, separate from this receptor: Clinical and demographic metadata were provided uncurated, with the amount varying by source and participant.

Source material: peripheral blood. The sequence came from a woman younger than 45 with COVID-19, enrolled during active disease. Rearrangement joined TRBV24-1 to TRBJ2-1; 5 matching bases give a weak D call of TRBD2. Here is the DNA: TGTGCCACCAGTGATGGGGAGTACAATGAGCAGTTCTTC. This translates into CATSDGEYNEQFF.